The sample holds one count of the clone carrying this TCR beta chain. The method was immunoSEQ multiplex PCR; TCRdb's version includes in-frame clones alone and lacks a portion of them. Of about 100,000 clones in the sample, roughly 90% were seen once. The V segment lost 4 bases and the J segment 0 bases; nucleotides outside the gene matches: 4. CDR3 length: 15 amino acids. Germline V gene lookup returns CDR1 SGHDN and CDR2 FVKESK. These data come from a study of T cell responses to AZD1222 COVID-19 vaccine. Specimen: peripheral blood, collected on day 0 of AZD1222 vaccination. The genes are TRBV14 and TRBJ2-7; 9 positions match TRBD1. The source is an adult in good health. This CDR3 is CASSRGQGYSYEQYF. Written as DNA, the CDR3 is TGTGCCAGCAGCCGGGGACAGGGATACTCCTACGAGCAGTACTTC.